The T cell receptor (beta chain) under discussion was sequenced for a study of neurological immune-mediated disorders. Findings of the study overall: No CDR3 amino acid sequences were shared by expanded clones across subjects, suggesting private repertoires in all groups.

PBMCs stored at -80 C, 2 million in total, were the source of the unsorted libraries. This clonotype has ten or more counts. Antigen specificity is unknown. Synthesis of cDNA used 5'RACE (with 10-nucleotide random UMIs). MiXCR, run by TCRdb on the 5' RACE reads, gives a single entry per CDR3 protein. The sample records about 50,000 distinct CDR3 sequences, 10% being singletons. The V and J ends lost 6 bases and 2 bases respectively, with 8 bases between them. CDR1 is SGHTA and CDR2 is FQGTGA in the germline V gene. The CDR3 spans 13 residues. The sequenced material came from PBMCs. The origin of this receptor is a man between 70 and 80 years old with HTLV-1-associated myelopathy (HAM/TSP). The chain employs TRBV7-3 and TRBJ1-3; D uncertain. CDR3 protein: CASSLATGNTIYF. CDR3 nucleotides: TGTGCCAGCAGTTTAGCCACTGGAAACACCATATATTTT.